The sequence of this T cell receptor (beta chain) was determined in a study of cytomegalovirus exposure and HLA in healthy donors. Background on the study: The same platform was used for the roughly 130 validation repertoires as for the approximately 670 first-cohort repertoires, as reported in a later analysis.

This clone occurred once. Its antigen is as yet unknown. Notes on the study in general: It was reportedly the case that the classifier diagnosed cytomegalovirus status with high specificity and sensitivity. In the 95 to 150 validation repertoires, a later analysis found that first-cohort TCR clusters tended to co-occur. The listing of fewer than 200 TCR beta chains classed them as cytomegalovirus-associated.

This table comes from immunoSEQ multiplex PCR, and its TCRdb copy is limited to in-frame clones, with some not included. In the table there are around 98,000 clones, around 88% of which are singletons. CDR1 and CDR2 from the germline V gene are SGHTA and FQGNSA. The CDR3 length is 16 residues. Trimming removed 1 base at V and 6 bases at J, with 15 bases between. This sequence was found in a woman in her 30s in good health and CMV-seronegative. The rearrangement joins TRBV7-2 to TRBJ1-4; possibly TRBD1 for D (5 bases). Sequencing used PBMCs. In DNA form, the CDR3 reads TGTGCCAGCAGCTTAGTACCCATCGGGGGGGATGAAAAACTGTTTTTT. Protein product: CASSLVPIGGDEKLFF.